A single sample is the source of the 15 T cell receptor beta chains below, sequenced in a study of cytomegalovirus exposure and HLA in healthy donors. Repertoires were generated with immunoSEQ multiplex PCR, while TCRdb's copy carries only in-frame clones and drops some. The sample includes 250,000 to 400,000 clones, approximately 86% of them seen just once. What was sequenced was PBMCs. These receptors were collected from a man aged 25 to 40 in good health and CMV-seronegative.

The V gene is TRBV19, the J gene TRBJ1-5; perhaps TRBD1 as D (6 bases). V was cut by 7 bases and J by 3 bases, with 13 bases left in between. This CDR3 region has 14 residues. Germline CDR1 and CDR2: LNHDA and SQIVND (reference sequence). The CDR3 nucleotides are TGTGCCAGTACTCCGGGACAACCCAATCAGCCCCAGCATTTT. Encoded protein: CASTPGQPNQPQHF. Variable domain in full (rest from reference TRBV19 and TRBJ1-5): DGGITQSPKYLFRKEGQNVTLSCEQNLNHDAMYWYRQDPGQGLRLIYYSQIVNDFQKGDIAEGYSVSREKKESFPLTVTSAQKNPTAFYLCASTPGQPNQPQHFGDGTRLSIL.

This chain uses TRBV25-1 with TRBJ2-7, with D possibly TRBD1 on 6 matching bases. Germline assignment: CDR1 MGHDK and CDR2 SYGVNS. The CDR3 is made up of 17 amino acids. The V and J ends lost 0 bases and 3 bases respectively, with 18 bases between them. Here the CDR3 DNA reads TGTGCCAGCAGTGAATATGGGGCCGGGACATTAGGCTACGAGCAGTACTTC. It specifies CASSEYGAGTLGYEQYF.

The chain joins TRBV5-6 to TRBJ1-2; 10 bases are shared with TRBD1. Germline V gene sequence: CDR1 SGHDT, CDR2 YYEEEE. This CDR3 contains 14 residues. J lost 4 bases, V lost 4 bases, and 4 bases had no gene match. CDR3 DNA sequence: TGTGCCAGCAGCATCGGACAGGGGGGCTATGGCTACACCTTC. Translating gives CASSIGQGGYGYTF.

This clone came up once. This chain links TRBV5-6 with TRBJ2-7, with TRBD1 as a possible D gene (6 bases). CDR1 SGHDT and CDR2 YYEEEE come from the germline V gene. The CDR3 runs 14 residues. V lost 1 base and J lost 6, with 14 bases in between. The CDR3 sequence: CASSLLNRVGEQYF. The DNA for the CDR3 is TGTGCCAGCAGCTTGCTTAACAGGGTGGGCGAGCAGTACTTC. Complete variable domain (other parts from reference TRBV5-6 and TRBJ2-7): DAGVTQSPTHLIKTRGQQVTLRCSPKSGHDTVSWYQQALGQGPQFIFQYYEEEERQRGNFPDRFSGHQFPNYSSELNVNALLLGDSALYLCASSLLNRVGEQYFGPGTRLTVT.

The chain recombines TRBV4-1 with TRBJ2-7; no firm D call. Per the germline V gene, CDR1 is MGHRA and CDR2 is YSYEKL. The CDR3 totals 14 residues. V lost 0 bases and J lost 5, with 11 bases in between. CDR3 sequence reads: CASSQDRIAHEQYF. For the CDR3, the DNA is TGCGCCAGCAGCCAAGATCGGATAGCTCACGAGCAGTACTTC.

The chain joins TRBV11-2 to TRBJ1-3; D might be TRBD1 (5 bases). CDR1 and CDR2 (germline): SGHAT, FQNNGV. This CDR3 region has 18 residues. V lost 0 bases to trimming and J lost 0 bases, with 15 bases between them. CDR3: CASSLDSRGLGSGNTIYF. The CDR3 region has the DNA TGTGCCAGCAGCTTAGATAGTAGGGGCCTCGGCTCTGGAAACACCATATATTTT. The whole variable domain, filled in from reference TRBV11-2 and TRBJ1-3, reads EAGVAQSPRYKIIEKRQSVAFWCNPISGHATLYWYQQILGQGPKLLIQFQNNGVVDDSQLPKDRFSAERLKGVDSTLKIQPAKLEDSAVYLCASSLDSRGLGSGNTIYFGEGSWLTVV.

This sequence joins TRBV15 and TRBJ1-2; D is possibly TRBD1 (6 bases). Germline CDR1 is LNHNV and CDR2 is YYDKDF (reference sequence). V was pared by 2 bases and J by 3 bases, with 16 bases between. This CDR3 contains 16 residues. CDR3 region: CATSRQRTVMDYGYTF. The CDR3 region has the DNA TGTGCCACCAGCAGACAGCGGACAGTAATGGACTATGGCTACACCTTC.

DNA of the CDR3: TGTGCCAGCAACGCCGACAGGGGGCTACATACGCAGTATTTT. It encodes CASNADRGLHTQYF. The gene calls are TRBV2 and TRBJ2-3; 10 bases map to TRBD1. Unmatched junction bases numbered 8, after V lost 7 bases and J lost 7 bases. CDR1 is SNHLY, CDR2 FYNNEI, per germline. The CDR3 is 14 amino acids.

In its sample, this clone was seen once. The chain is built from TRBV27 and TRBJ1-5, with 9 bases identical to TRBD1. With 3 bases clipped from V and 6 bases from J, the junction kept 9 bases outside the gene matches. The CDR3 covers 16 residues. CDR1 MNHEY and CDR2 SMNVEV come from the germline V gene (reference sequence). CDR3 in DNA: TGTGCCAGCAGTTTTTCCGGGACAGGGCTCGTTCAGCCCCAGCATTTT. Encoded protein: CASSFSGTGLVQPQHF.

The chain employs TRBV18 and TRBJ2-5; 8 bases are shared with TRBD1. The CDR3 extends over 13 amino acids. V lost 6 bases and J lost 5; bases outside the gene matches: 5. Looked up from germline, CDR1 is KGHSH and CDR2 is LQKENI. In DNA, the CDR3 is TGTGCCAGCTCGCTAAACAGGGGGGAGACCCAGTACTTC. Its translation: CASSLNRGETQYF. Variable domain in full (rest from reference TRBV18 and TRBJ2-5): NAGVMQNPRHLVRRRGQEARLRCSPMKGHSHVYWYRQLPEEGLKFMVYLQKENIIDESGMPKERFSAEFPKEGPSILRIQQVVRGDSAAYFCASSLNRGETQYFGPGTRLLVL.

The CDR3 coding sequence is TGCGCCAGCAGCCAAGGGGGACAGGGGGCCAACACGTTACGGAATGAAAAACTGTTTTTT. Its translation is CASSQGGQGANTLRNEKLFF. The gene calls are TRBV4-1 and TRBJ1-4, with TRBD1 matching 12 bases. This CDR3 is 20 amino acids long. The V gene's germline CDR1 is MGHRA and CDR2 YSYEKL. Trimming took 1 base from V and 5 from J; bases not matched to a gene: 14.

This chain connects TRBV11-2 to TRBJ1-2, with D maybe TRBD1 (5 bases). CDR3 length equals 17 residues. Looked up from germline, CDR1 is SGHAT and CDR2 is FQNNGV. V was shortened by 2 bases and J by 0 bases, with 16 bases between the two germline ends. CDR3 in DNA: TGTGCCAGCAGCTTAAGGGGAGGCCAGCCAGCTAACTATGGCTACACCTTC. Protein sequence: CASSLRGGQPANYGYTF.

Here the CDR3 DNA reads TGTGCCATCAGTGACCCGAAGGGGTCTGGAAACACCATATATTTT. Translating gives CAISDPKGSGNTIYF. The V call is TRBV10-3, the J call TRBJ1-3; weak D call: TRBD1 (5 bases). This CDR3 has 15 amino acids. CDR1 ENHRY and CDR2 SYGVKD come from the germline V gene. V was shortened by 3 bases and J by 1 base, with 10 bases between the two germline ends.

The rearrangement links TRBV5-4 to TRBJ1-6; D gene unclear. This CDR3 region has 16 residues. Germline CDR1 and CDR2: SGHNT and YYREEE (reference sequence). V was trimmed by 0 bases and J by 4 bases, leaving 11 bases between them. CDR3 residues: CASSLVVAGYNSPLHF. In nucleotides, the CDR3 is TGTGCCAGCAGCTTGGTCGTTGCGGGGTATAATTCACCCCTCCACTTT.

The CDR3 loop reads CASSLLDRRMNTEAFF. CDR3 in DNA: TGTGCCAGCAGCTTGCTGGACAGACGGATGAACACTGAAGCTTTCTTT. The V gene is TRBV5-4, the J gene TRBJ1-1, with D possibly matching TRBD1 (6 bases). Trimming cost V 1 base and J 0 bases, with 13 bases left between them. CDR1 is SGHNT, CDR2 YYREEE, per germline (reference sequence). There are 16 residues in the CDR3.